The entry below describes one T cell receptor (beta chain). Antigen unknown. The protocol was immunoSEQ multiplex PCR, while the TCRdb copy is restricted to in-frame clones and leaves out a portion. The sample comprises tens of thousands of clones, 80% to 90% of which are singletons, and roughly 15% rests with the top ten. The data are from a study of T cells in localized non-small cell lung cancer. The CDR3 runs 13 residues. CDR1 and CDR2 from the germline V gene are SSHAT and FNYEAQ (reference sequence). V was clipped by 5 bases and J by 5 bases, with 7 bases between them. Broader study findings: Higher blood T cell density went with longer overall survival. Within adjacent lung there appeared a median approximately 60 of the top 100 tumor clones. Because sequencing included only one region (of the tumor), heterogeneity remains possible. Uninvolved adjacent lung, not tumor, had the highest T cell clonality.

The V and J genes are TRBV7-7 and TRBJ1-6; no clear D gene. The TCR comes from a man aged 35 to 70 with stage I squamous cell lung carcinoma. Source: peripheral blood, taken before any cancer treatment. Here the CDR3 reads CASSRTDNSPLHF. CDR3 DNA sequence: TGTGCCAGCAGCAGGACCGATAATTCACCCCTCCACTTT.